These 21 T cell receptor beta chains originate from one sample sequenced in a study of blood T cell repertoires in COVID-19. The repertoire was sequenced with immunoSEQ multiplex PCR; TCRdb's copy has only in-frame clones and lacks some. The repertoire consists of around 200,000 clones, with roughly 80% occurring once and the leading ten covering 5.5% to 7.5%. The sample consisted of peripheral blood. These receptors were obtained from a human donor in a cohort sampled during active COVID-19.

V and J are TRBV3-1 (or the pseudogene TRBV3-2) and TRBJ1-1; D is possibly TRBD1 (5 bases). CDR1 is LGHDT, CDR2 YNNKEL, per germline (reference sequence). The CDR3 is 14 residues long. The V end lost 4 bases, the J end lost 1 base, and 10 bases lay between the germline ends. In nucleotides, the CDR3 is TGTGCCAGCAGCCCACATACAGGGAACACTGAAGCTTTCTTT. Its translation is CASSPHTGNTEAFF.

The chain recombines TRBV7-5 with TRBJ2-7; the table's D call, TRBD2, has no DNA check behind it. TRBV7-5 is recorded as a pseudogene. The length of the CDR3 is 13 residues. The CDR3 protein is CVRSTLAGYEQYF. The DNA of the CDR3 is TGTGTCAGAAGCACCCTGGCGGGGTACGAGCAGTACTTC.

The rearrangement uses TRBV19 and TRBJ2-5, with 12 bases identical to TRBD2. V was clipped by 1 base and J by 1 base; unmatched bases: 7. CDR3 length equals 18 residues. Germline CDR1 LNHDA, CDR2 SQIVND (reference sequence). The CDR3 here is CASSIGLTLAGGQETQYF. The CDR3 nucleotides read TGTGCCAGTAGTATAGGCCTGACACTAGCGGGGGGCCAAGAGACCCAGTACTTC.

This clone showed up just once. The chain's CDR3 is CASSGTGEDLNTEAFF. The CDR3 nucleotides are TGTGCCAGCAGCGGGACAGGGGAGGATCTCAACACTGAAGCTTTCTTT. The V and J genes are TRBV7-8 and TRBJ1-1; TRBD1 matches 10 bases. V was pared by 5 bases and J by 2 bases, with 8 bases of the junction left unmatched. The CDR3 length is 16 residues. Germline loops: CDR1 SGHVS, CDR2 FQNEAQ.

This clone was recorded many times. V is TRBV9 and J is TRBJ1-5; TRBD1 aligns across 9 bases. This CDR3 has 15 amino acids. The junction had 5 bases not matched to a gene; V was cut back by 4 bases and J by 3 bases. Per the germline V gene, CDR1 is SGDLS and CDR2 is YYNGEE. CDR3 sequence reads: CASSSDRGINQPQHF. The CDR3, as DNA: TGTGCCAGCAGCTCAGACAGGGGGATCAATCAGCCCCAGCATTTT.

This sequence joins TRBV10-3 and TRBJ2-7; 11 bases align to TRBD2. Unmatched junction bases numbered 1, after V lost 0 bases and J lost 0 bases. Germline-derived CDR1 and CDR2 are ENHRY and SYGVKD. This CDR3 is 16 amino acids long. The CDR3 coding sequence is TGTGCCATCAGTGAGTCGACTAGCGGGGACTCCTACGAGCAGTACTTC. It codes for CAISESTSGDSYEQYF.

This clone is a singleton in its sample. The J gene is TRBJ2-5, the V gene TRBV5-4; 8 bases align to TRBD2. CDR1 is SGHNT, CDR2 YYREEE, per germline (reference sequence). CDR3 size: 15 residues. The V segment lost 0 bases and the J segment 0 bases; nucleotides outside the gene matches: 1. The CDR3 loop reads CASSLEREYQETQYF. CDR3 DNA sequence: TGTGCCAGCAGCTTGGAGCGGGAGTACCAAGAGACCCAGTACTTC.

The rearrangement links TRBV12-3 or TRBV12-4 to TRBJ1-1; no reliable D call. This CDR3 comprises 13 residues. V shed 5 bases and J shed 1 base, with 8 bases lying between them. CDR3 coding DNA: TGTGCCAGCAGTACCCAGGAGAACACTGAAGCTTTCTTT. Protein product: CASSTQENTEAFF.

The gene calls are TRBV5-6 and TRBJ1-2, with TRBD1 identical over 7 bases. The CDR3 length is 16 residues. The trim removed 3 bases at V and 3 bases at J, leaving 11 bases unmatched. In germline, CDR1 is SGHDT, CDR2 YYEEEE. This CDR3 reads CASSSNRRQGHYGYTF. The CDR3 DNA follows: TGTGCCAGCAGCTCCAACCGACGACAGGGCCACTATGGCTACACCTTC.

Written as DNA, the CDR3 is TGTGCCAGCGAAAGGTCGGGATCGAACACTGAAGCTTTCTTT. This codes for CASERSGSNTEAFF. This chain uses TRBV6-5 with TRBJ1-1, with unresolved D. The germline V and J ends were trimmed by 8 bases and 1 base, with 14 bases remaining between them. The CDR3 length is 14 residues. Germline V gene sequence: CDR1 MNHEY, CDR2 SVGAGI.

This rearrangement joins TRBV9 to TRBJ1-2; TRBD1 is a possible D gene (6 bases). Looked up from germline, CDR1 is SGDLS and CDR2 is YYNGEE. The CDR3 spans 15 residues. With 0 bases removed from V and 1 base from J, the gap between germline ends came to 10 bases. CDR3 sequence: CASSVGTAVNYGYTF. CDR3 DNA: TGTGCCAGCAGCGTAGGGACAGCTGTTAACTATGGCTACACCTTC.

V usage is TRBV4-1 and J usage is TRBJ1-1, with 8 bases matching TRBD1. Germline V gene data show CDR1 as MGHRA and CDR2 as YSYEKL. The CDR3 runs 14 residues. The J segment lost 5 bases and the V segment lost 0 bases, leaving 2 bases of the junction unmatched. The DNA for the CDR3 is TGCGCCAGCAGCCAAGAGGACAGGGTGACTGAAGCTTTCTTT. Translating it yields CASSQEDRVTEAFF.

The chain links TRBV2 to TRBJ1-3; D gene ambiguous. The CDR3 runs 15 residues. V gave up 6 bases and J gave up 4 bases, with 16 bases separating them. CDR1 is SNHLY and CDR2 is FYNNEI in the germline V gene. CDR3 in DNA: TGTGCCAGCAGCCCTAGGTTGGCCTCGGGAAACACCATATATTTT. It specifies CASSPRLASGNTIYF.

The J gene is TRBJ2-1, the V gene TRBV9, with TRBD2 identical over 10 bases. This CDR3 contains 16 residues. Germline trimming cut 3 bases from V and 1 base from J; bases unmatched to any gene: 4. Germline CDR1 and CDR2: SGDLS and YYNGEE. DNA for the CDR3: TGTGCCAGCAGCGCCGCTAGCGGGGGTTCCTACAATGAGCAGTTCTTC. Amino acid sequence: CASSAASGGSYNEQFF.

V usage is TRBV5-1 and J usage is TRBJ2-1; D is unclear. The CDR3 consists of 12 residues. Germline CDR1 reads SGHRS; CDR2 reads YFSETQ. Trimming shortened V by 1 base and J by 3 bases, and 2 bases separated the two germline ends. CDR3 residues: CASSLRYNEQFF. CDR3 coding DNA: TGCGCCAGCAGCTTGCGCTACAATGAGCAGTTCTTC.

The chain employs TRBV6-5 and TRBJ2-5; 8 bases agree with TRBD1. Trimming removed 8 bases from V and 4 bases from J; junction bases left unmatched: 6. Germline loops: CDR1 MNHEY, CDR2 SVGAGI. The CDR3 has 13 residues. The DNA of the CDR3 is TGTGCCAGCCAGGGGGCCAGTACAGAGACCCAGTACTTC. Translated, it gives CASQGASTETQYF.

V and J are TRBV7-8 and TRBJ1-1, with a tentative D call TRBD1 (6 bases). The CDR3 has 15 residues. CDR1 is SGHVS and CDR2 is FQNEAQ in the germline V gene. Trimming cost V 0 bases and J 6 bases, with 14 bases left between them. The CDR3 region is CASSLAGVGGSEAFF. The CDR3 bases are TGTGCCAGCAGCTTAGCGGGCGTTGGGGGCTCTGAAGCTTTCTTT.

The genes are TRBV7-9 and TRBJ2-7; D is possibly TRBD1 (6 bases). Looked up from germline, CDR1 is SEHNR and CDR2 is FQNEAQ (reference sequence). Trimming took off 5 bases at V and 1 base at J, with 12 bases between the two ends. The CDR3 extends over 14 amino acids. CDR3 sequence reads: CASSHKTGSYEQYF. CDR3 nucleotide sequence: TGTGCCAGCAGCCATAAGACAGGTTCCTACGAGCAGTACTTC.

J is TRBJ2-1 and V is TRBV27; D might be TRBD1 (8 bases). Trimming took 5 bases from V and 2 from J, leaving 13 bases between them. This CDR3 is 15 amino acids long. From germline, CDR1 is MNHEY and CDR2 SMNVEV (reference sequence). Here the CDR3 DNA reads TGTGCCAGCAGTCTACAGGGGGGGGCCTACAATGAGCAGTTCTTC. It encodes CASSLQGGAYNEQFF.

This clone was seen a handful of times. V and J are TRBV7-9 and TRBJ1-1; D is unresolved. The V gene's germline CDR1 is SEHNR and CDR2 FQNEAQ (reference sequence). The V end lost 5 bases, the J end lost 4 bases, and 11 bases lay between the germline ends. CDR3 length equals 13 residues. The CDR3 nucleotides read TGTGCCAGCAGCCCGAGCGTGCCCACTGAAGCTTTCTTT. This codes for CASSPSVPTEAFF.

This clone was seen once. The V gene is TRBV6-5, the J gene TRBJ2-7, with TRBD2 matching 7 bases. The CDR3 loop spans 12 amino acids. Unmatched junction bases numbered 6, after V lost 7 bases and J lost 6 bases. Germline V gene sequence: CDR1 MNHEY, CDR2 SVGAGI. The CDR3 sequence is CASNGGGSEQYF. DNA of the CDR3: TGTGCCAGCAATGGGGGGGGGAGCGAGCAGTACTTC.